The 15 T cell receptor beta chains given below trace back to one sample, sequenced in a study of long-term antiretroviral therapy in people with HIV. Assay version v3.0 of immunoSEQ was used, and it was run at survey level. Profiled with immunoSEQ multiplex PCR; TCRdb holds only in-frame clones, not every one. The repertoire consists of tens of thousands of clones, with roughly 90% occurring once and the leading ten covering roughly 4.3%. Sequencing used unsorted PBMCs, obtained 5.2 years after starting antiretroviral therapy. The receptors originated from a woman aged 40-49 years with HIV.

The genes are TRBV19 and TRBJ1-6, with D unresolved. The germline V gene has CDR1 LNHDA and CDR2 SQIVND (reference sequence). The CDR3 has 14 amino acids. Trimming took off 3 bases at V and 6 bases at J, with 9 bases between the two ends. CDR3 region: CASSITAANSPLHF. In nucleotides, the CDR3 is TGTGCCAGTAGTATTACCGCGGCTAATTCACCCCTCCACTTT. Filled out from reference TRBV19 and TRBJ1-6, the complete variable domain reads DGGITQSPKYLFRKEGQNVTLSCEQNLNHDAMYWYRQDPGQGLRLIYYSQIVNDFQKGDIAEGYSVSREKKESFPLTVTSAQKNPTAFYLCASSITAANSPLHFGNGTRLTVT.

The CDR3, as DNA: TGTGCCAGCAGTTTACAAGGGTCCCCTGAAGCTTTCTTT. It codes for CASSLQGSPEAFF. The chain has TRBV27 and TRBJ1-1; D is ambiguous. In germline, CDR1 is MNHEY, CDR2 SMNVEV (reference sequence). Trimming left V 2 bases short and J 6 bases short, with 10 bases between. CDR3 length equals 13 residues.

This clone appeared once. The chain is built from TRBV10-3 and TRBJ1-5; the D is unclear. The CDR3 length is 15 residues. Germline CDR1 reads ENHRY; CDR2 reads SYGVKD. V was shortened by 3 bases and J by 0 bases, with 9 bases between the two germline ends. CDR3 in DNA: TGTGCCATCAGTGAAAGCAGGAATAGCAATCAGCCCCAGCATTTT. Its translation: CAISESRNSNQPQHF.

The rearrangement uses TRBV19 and TRBJ1-2; tentative D call: TRBD1 (6 bases). Looked up from germline, CDR1 is LNHDA and CDR2 is SQIVND (reference sequence). The V end lost 4 bases, the J end lost 1 base, and 25 bases lay between the germline ends. The CDR3 is made up of 19 amino acids. The CDR3 region is CASSTLQYAGGQLNYGYTF. Written as DNA, the CDR3 is TGTGCCAGTAGTACTCTCCAATACGCCGGGGGCCAACTTAACTATGGCTACACCTTC.

This clone was seen more than once but under ten times. The chain employs TRBV5-1 and TRBJ1-3; no reliable D call. Germline V lookup: CDR1 SGHRS, CDR2 YFSETQ. Deletions cut 2 bases from V and 0 bases from J, with 12 bases between. The CDR3 sequence is 16 residues long. The CDR3 spells CASSLYGISSGNTIYF. In nucleotides, the CDR3 is TGCGCCAGCAGCTTATACGGGATTAGCTCTGGAAACACCATATATTTT.

In its sample, this clone was seen once. The V gene is TRBV30, the J gene TRBJ2-3; D remains unclear. The germline CDR1 and CDR2 sequences are GTSNPN and SVGIG (reference sequence). Deletions cut 5 bases from V and 4 bases from J, with 19 bases between. This CDR3 is 15 amino acids long. Here the CDR3 reads CAWSGTPSGADTQYF. The CDR3 DNA is TGTGCCTGGTCCGGAACCCCGTCCGGCGCAGATACGCAGTATTTT. Using reference TRBV30 and TRBJ2-3 for the parts outside the CDR3, the full variable domain is SQTIHQWPATLVQPVGSPLSLECTVEGTSNPNLYWYRQAAGRGLQLLFYSVGIGQISSEVPQNLSASRPQDRQFILSSKKLLLSDSGFYLCAWSGTPSGADTQYFGPGTRLTVL.

The chain combines TRBV2 with TRBJ2-5; the match to TRBD2 covers 9 bases. This CDR3 region has 14 residues. Germline CDR1 is SNHLY and CDR2 is FYNNEI. V was pared by 7 bases and J by 1 base, with 4 bases of the junction left unmatched. CDR3 nucleotide sequence: TGTGCCAGCACTGGGCGGGGGGGCCAAGAGACCCAGTACTTC. Protein: CASTGRGGQETQYF.

The rearrangement uses TRBV30 and TRBJ2-3, with a possible D match to TRBD1 (5 bases). Trimming cost V 5 bases and J 5 bases, with 11 bases left between them. Germline V gene data show CDR1 as GTSNPN and CDR2 as SVGIG (reference sequence). The CDR3 covers 12 residues. CDR3 region: CAWSQGVDTQYF. Here the CDR3 DNA reads TGTGCCTGGTCCCAGGGCGTAGATACGCAGTATTTT.

The V gene is TRBV5-1, the J gene TRBJ2-7, with TRBD1 identical over 8 bases. The CDR3 is made up of 15 amino acids. The V segment lost 4 bases and the J segment 3 bases; nucleotides outside the gene matches: 9. Germline V gene lookup returns CDR1 SGHRS and CDR2 YFSETQ. DNA for the CDR3: TGCGCCAGCAGCCCGGACGGGACAGGATACTACGAGCAGTACTTC. It translates to CASSPDGTGYYEQYF.

The J gene is TRBJ1-2, the V gene TRBV11-2; unclear D gene. This CDR3 contains 12 residues. Germline CDR1 and CDR2: SGHAT and FQNNGV. Trimming cost V 1 base and J 4 bases, with 4 bases left between them. DNA for the CDR3: TGTGCCAGCAGCTTAGGGGCCTATGGCTACACCTTC. Protein sequence: CASSLGAYGYTF.

The V and J genes are TRBV28 and TRBJ1-1; D gene unclear. Germline values: CDR1 MDHEN, CDR2 SYDVKM. Trimming took off 1 base at V and 0 bases at J, with 18 bases between the two ends. The CDR3 runs 18 residues. CDR3 region: CASSLFLDTRNVNTEAFF. The CDR3 DNA follows: TGTGCCAGCAGTTTATTCCTCGACACCAGAAATGTGAACACTGAAGCTTTCTTT.

The chain has TRBV29-1 and TRBJ2-5; D is unclear. The CDR3 covers 13 residues. Germline CDR1 is SQVTM and CDR2 is ANQGSEA. The V and J ends lost 7 bases and 3 bases respectively, with 15 bases between them. As DNA, the CDR3 is TGCAGCGCCCGCTGGCCGGTCGAAGAGACCCAGTACTTC. Amino acids: CSARWPVEETQYF.

V is TRBV2 and J is TRBJ2-7; TRBD2 matches at 9 bases. Germline V gene data show CDR1 as SNHLY and CDR2 as FYNNEI. CDR3 length: 14 residues. V was clipped by 2 bases and J by 9 bases; unmatched bases: 8. The DNA for the CDR3 is TGTGCCAGCAGTGAACAGCGGGAGGTCGGTTGGCAGTACTTC. This translates into CASSEQREVGWQYF. Complete variable domain (other parts from reference TRBV2 and TRBJ2-7): EPEVTQTPSHQVTQMGQEVILRCVPISNHLYFYWYRQILGQKVEFLVSFYNNEISEKSEIFDDQFSVERPDGSNFTLKIRSTKLEDSAMYFCASSEQREVGWQYFGPGTRLTVT.

The chain joins TRBV27 to TRBJ1-1; D unclear. This CDR3 is built from 14 residues. V shed 5 bases and J shed 0 bases, with 10 bases lying between them. The germline CDR1 and CDR2 sequences are MNHEY and SMNVEV (reference sequence). CDR3 protein: CASSPLYLNTEAFF. Written as DNA, the CDR3 is TGTGCCAGCAGTCCCCTGTATCTGAACACTGAAGCTTTCTTT.

The CDR3 is CASSLAGDGEQYF. The DNA for the CDR3 is TGTGCCAGCAGCTTAGCTGGTGATGGCGAGCAGTACTTC. The chain is built from TRBV11-3 and TRBJ2-7; D gene uncertain. Germline CDR1 reads SGHNT; CDR2 reads YENEEA. The CDR3 is 13 amino acids. Trimming removed 1 base at V and 6 bases at J, with 10 bases between.